The source of this T cell receptor (beta chain) is a study of blood T cell repertoires in COVID-19. About the research overall: From the United States, Italy and Spain came samples of acute and convalescent COVID-19. The analysed material was cDNA or gDNA that came from T cells, B-cell-depleted T cells, or PBMCs.

Enrollment of patients from Seattle took place during active infection, with longitudinal follow-up. The CDR3 loop spans 13 amino acids. Trimming cost V 3 bases and J 5 bases, with 10 bases left between them. Germline values: CDR1 MDHEN, CDR2 SYDVKM. Source study methods: Estimation of nucleated cell counts relied on the amplification of reference gene primers. Libraries were prepared by immunoSEQ multiplex PCR; TCRdb keeps only in-frame clonotypes and omits some of them. The V and J calls and clone size are taken from that table; D and trimming were inferred from the DNA. The data show some 290,000 clones, with 88% seen just once and roughly 12% held by the top ten.

The clonotype was recovered from a young woman with COVID-19, enrolled during active disease. The chain recombines TRBV28 with TRBJ1-2, with unresolved D. The sample consisted of peripheral blood. The CDR3 loop is CASSLGRPYGYTF. DNA of the CDR3: TGTGCCAGCAGTTTGGGCAGACCTTATGGCTACACCTTC.